These T cell receptor beta chains were read from a single sample in a study of T cells in Graves' hyperthyroidism and ophthalmopathy. TCRdb re-analysed the multiplex PCR reads in MiXCR, keeping a single row per CDR3 protein. The data show approximately 600,000 distinct CDR3 sequences, about 15% seen once. Sequencing was carried out using blood. The receptors here all came from a woman between 40 and 55 years old with Graves' ophthalmopathy. Both conserved end residues are part of each CDR3. Each record gives: D gene, CDR3 length, clone size, V gene, J gene, CDR3 DNA, CDR3 protein. D genes are given only for firm matches. The size of a clone is reported for some rows only, either as once, few or many, or as a class for expanded clones.

D: TRBD2; length: 13; size: many; V: TRBV20-1; J: TRBJ2-7; DNA: TGCAGTGCTATCTCCGGGAGGGGGAACGAGCAGTACTTC; CDR3: CSAISGRGNEQYF
D: TRBD1; length: 15; size: few; V: TRBV12-3/TRBV12-4; J: TRBJ2-4; DNA: TGTGCCAGCAGTTTGGTAGCAGGGGGCAGGAACATTCAGTACTTC; CDR3: CASSLVAGGRNIQYF
D: TRBD2; length: 16; size: few; V: TRBV4-3; J: TRBJ2-5; DNA: TGCGCCAGCAGCCTTGCCGTTAGCGGGACTAAAGAGACCCAGTACTTC; CDR3: CASSLAVSGTKETQYF
D: NA; length: 13; size: few; V: TRBV25-1; J: TRBJ1-3; DNA: TGTGCCAGCAGTGAATATAACGGAAACACCATATATTTT; CDR3: CASSEYNGNTIYF
D: TRBD1; length: 16; size: many; V: TRBV19; J: TRBJ1-2; DNA: TGTGCCAGTAGTCGGACCGGGACAGTGATGTCTTATGGCTACACCTTC; CDR3: CASSRTGTVMSYGYTF
D: NA; length: 14; size: many; V: TRBV10-1; J: TRBJ2-2; DNA: TGCGCCAGCAGTGAGTTGGGGGTCACCGGGGAGCTGTTTTTT; CDR3: CASSELGVTGELFF
D: NA; length: 13; size: many; V: TRBV6-1; J: TRBJ1-1; DNA: TGTGCCAGCAGTCCCCGGGAACAGGCGGAAGCTTTCTTT; CDR3: CASSPREQAEAFF
D: TRBD1; length: 18; size: many; V: TRBV11-2; J: TRBJ1-2; DNA: TGTGCCAGCAGCCCCCTTGCCGGGACAGGCTATTTTAACTATGGCTACACCTTC; CDR3: CASSPLAGTGYFNYGYTF
D: NA; length: 17; size: NA; V: TRBV6-1; J: TRBJ1-5; DNA: TGTGCCAGCAGTGAAAGTGCGGCAGGAGCTAGCAATCAGCCCCAGCATTTT; CDR3: CASSESAAGASNQPQHF
D: TRBD2; length: 16; size: few; V: TRBV11-1; J: TRBJ2-1; DNA: TGTGCCAGCAGCCCAAAAGGACGGAGGACTAGCAATGAGCAGTTCTTC; CDR3: CASSPKGRRTSNEQFF
D: NA; length: 14; size: many; V: TRBV20-1; J: TRBJ2-7; DNA: TGCAGTGCTAGAGCTCCGGGACTCCACTACGAGCAGTACTTC; CDR3: CSARAPGLHYEQYF
D: TRBD1; length: 15; size: few; V: TRBV19; J: TRBJ2-7; DNA: TGTGCCAGTAGTCAGCGCGGACAGGGGATCGATTGGCAGTACTTC; CDR3: CASSQRGQGIDWQYF
D: NA; length: 13; size: many; V: TRBV29-1; J: TRBJ2-7; DNA: TGCAGCGTTGCCCTCGTACAGGGTAACGAGCAGTACTTC; CDR3: CSVALVQGNEQYF
D: NA; length: 14; size: many; V: TRBV11-2; J: TRBJ2-5; DNA: TGTGCCAGCAGCTTCGGACAGTTTCAAGAGACCCAGTACTTC; CDR3: CASSFGQFQETQYF
D: TRBD2; length: 15; size: few; V: TRBV20-1; J: TRBJ2-7; DNA: TGCAGTGCTAGAGCGATGACTAGCGGGATAGGCGAGCAGTACTTC; CDR3: CSARAMTSGIGEQYF
D: TRBD1; length: 13; size: NA; V: TRBV7-9; J: TRBJ2-7; DNA: TGTGCCAGCGCCGGGACAGGGGCCTACGAGCAGTACTTC; CDR3: CASAGTGAYEQYF
D: NA; length: 14; size: many; V: TRBV18; J: TRBJ1-1; DNA: TGTGCCAGCTCACAGACGAGTGTGAACACTGAAGCTTTCTTT; CDR3: CASSQTSVNTEAFF
D: NA; length: 16; size: many; V: TRBV20-1; J: TRBJ2-7; DNA: TGCAGTGCTAGAGATGACCACGTCCATAATCAACTCGAGCAGTACTTC; CDR3: CSARDDHVHNQLEQYF
D: TRBD2; length: 14; size: many; V: TRBV28; J: TRBJ2-7; DNA: TGTGCCAGCAGTTACAGCGGGAGTATCCACGAGCAGTACTTC; CDR3: CASSYSGSIHEQYF
D: NA; length: 13; size: many; V: TRBV27; J: TRBJ1-1; DNA: TGTGCCAGCAAATCGGTAGAGAACACTGAAGCTTTCTTT; CDR3: CASKSVENTEAFF
D: TRBD2; length: 16; size: many; V: TRBV18; J: TRBJ2-7; DNA: TGTGCCAGCTCACCCAGCGGGGGCGGGAACTCCTACGAGCAGTACTTC; CDR3: CASSPSGGGNSYEQYF
D: TRBD1; length: 15; size: few; V: TRBV7-9; J: TRBJ2-7; DNA: TGTGCCAGCAGCTCGCCGGGACAGGGTGTCCACGAGCAGTACTTC; CDR3: CASSSPGQGVHEQYF
D: TRBD1; length: 15; size: few; V: TRBV3-1; J: TRBJ2-5; DNA: TGTGCCAGCAGCCCATCACAGGGGCTCCAGGAGACCCAGTACTTC; CDR3: CASSPSQGLQETQYF
D: TRBD1; length: 12; size: many; V: TRBV30; J: TRBJ1-5; DNA: TGTGCCTGGGGACAGGCTTATCAGCCCCAGCATTTT; CDR3: CAWGQAYQPQHF
D: NA; length: 13; size: many; V: TRBV10-3; J: TRBJ1-2; DNA: TGTGCCATCAGTGACTCGACAAACTATGGCTACACCTTC; CDR3: CAISDSTNYGYTF
D: NA; length: 15; size: NA; V: TRBV9; J: TRBJ2-3; DNA: TGTGCCAGCAGCGTAGTAGAATACAGCACAGATACGCAGTATTTT; CDR3: CASSVVEYSTDTQYF
D: TRBD2; length: 15; size: NA; V: TRBV7-3; J: TRBJ2-7; DNA: TGTGCCAGCAGCTTTGGACTAGCGGCCCCTAAGAAGCAGTACTTC; CDR3: CASSFGLAAPKKQYF
D: NA; length: 16; size: NA; V: TRBV6-1; J: TRBJ1-5; DNA: TGTGCCAGCAGCCCTTCCTCAGGGATTGGCAATCAGCCCCAGCATTTT; CDR3: CASSPSSGIGNQPQHF
D: TRBD2; length: 13; size: many; V: TRBV3-1; J: TRBJ2-7; DNA: TGTGCCAGCAGCCAAGGACTAGCCACCGAGCAGTACTTC; CDR3: CASSQGLATEQYF
D: TRBD1; length: 15; size: many; V: TRBV6-1; J: TRBJ2-5; DNA: TGTGCCAGCCAAACACAGGGGGCGCCGGCCCAGACCCAGTACTTC; CDR3: CASQTQGAPAQTQYF
D: NA; length: 15; size: many; V: TRBV12-3/TRBV12-4; J: TRBJ2-4; DNA: TGTGCCAGCAGTTTATTCCAGGTAGCCAAAAACATTCAGTACTTC; CDR3: CASSLFQVAKNIQYF
D: NA; length: 15; size: NA; V: TRBV28; J: TRBJ1-1; DNA: TGTGCCAGCAGCCAAACGAGCGACGGGAACACTGAAGCTTTCTTT; CDR3: CASSQTSDGNTEAFF
D: TRBD2; length: 17; size: few; V: TRBV6-5; J: TRBJ2-2; DNA: TGTGCCAGCAGCTACTACTCTGGACTAGCGGGAGCCGGGGAGCTGTTTTTT; CDR3: CASSYYSGLAGAGELFF
D: TRBD1; length: 15; size: many; V: TRBV7-2; J: TRBJ2-7; DNA: TGTGCCAGCAGCTTCACAGGGGCACTTTCCTACGAGCAGTACTTC; CDR3: CASSFTGALSYEQYF
D: TRBD1; length: 16; size: many; V: TRBV5-1; J: TRBJ2-5; DNA: TGCGCCAGCAGCTGGACCCCGACAGGGAACCAAGAGACCCAGTACTTC; CDR3: CASSWTPTGNQETQYF
D: TRBD2; length: 16; size: many; V: TRBV29-1; J: TRBJ2-2; DNA: TGCAGCGTCACACGCGGGGTAGCGGGAGACACCGGGGAGCTGTTTTTT; CDR3: CSVTRGVAGDTGELFF
D: NA; length: 14; size: NA; V: TRBV30; J: TRBJ2-2; DNA: TGTGCCTGGAGTGAGGGTATGGGCACCGGGGAGCTGTTTTTT; CDR3: CAWSEGMGTGELFF
D: TRBD1; length: 14; size: few; V: TRBV30; J: TRBJ2-7; DNA: TGTGCCTGGAGTCCAGGACAGGGGCTGCTCGAGCAGTACTTC; CDR3: CAWSPGQGLLEQYF
D: NA; length: 12; size: many; V: TRBV29-1; J: TRBJ1-1; DNA: TGCAGCGTGGCTCAACTGAACACTGAAGCTTTCTTT; CDR3: CSVAQLNTEAFF
D: NA; length: 15; size: many; V: TRBV28; J: TRBJ1-1; DNA: TGTGCCAGCAGTTTGAGGGCGCGGAGGAACACTGAAGCTTTCTTT; CDR3: CASSLRARRNTEAFF
D: NA; length: 14; size: many; V: TRBV5-4; J: TRBJ1-1; DNA: TGTGCCAGCAGCTTCACATCCCAGAACACTGAAGCTTTCTTT; CDR3: CASSFTSQNTEAFF
D: NA; length: 14; size: many; V: TRBV20-1; J: TRBJ1-3; DNA: TGCAGTGCTAGAGCCCCGGCACTTGGAAACACCATATATTTT; CDR3: CSARAPALGNTIYF
D: TRBD1; length: 14; size: many; V: TRBV11-1; J: TRBJ1-2; DNA: TGTGCCAGCAGCTTCGCAAGGACAGGGTATGGCTACACCTTC; CDR3: CASSFARTGYGYTF
D: NA; length: 13; size: many; V: TRBV6-1; J: TRBJ2-2; DNA: TGTGCCAGCACCCTTATGAACACCGGGGAGCTGTTTTTT; CDR3: CASTLMNTGELFF
D: NA; length: 14; size: many; V: TRBV28; J: TRBJ1-5; DNA: TGTGCCAGCAGTCCCTCGAGGGGGATTCAGCCCCAGCATTTT; CDR3: CASSPSRGIQPQHF